This TCR beta chain stems from a study of T cell responses to AZD1222 COVID-19 vaccine. The study's findings and limits: The donor group comprised mostly white British people and more females; the analysis possibly underestimated clonal diversity. Baseline seropositives among AZD1222 recipients totaled only 5 to 7.

CDR1 is MDHEN, CDR2 SYDVKM, per germline. This CDR3 has 15 residues. V was clipped by 6 bases and J by 3 bases, with 16 bases between them. A note on this clone: Its antigen is currently unknown.

The repertoire was sequenced with immunoSEQ multiplex PCR; TCRdb's copy has only in-frame clones and lacks some. The sample has about 140,000 clones, around nine tenths seen once. This material consisted of peripheral blood, taken on day 0 of AZD1222 vaccination. V gene TRBV28 combines with J gene TRBJ2-3; D is unresolved. The sequence was obtained from an adult in good health. CDR3 protein: CASRPGGLVTDTQYF. The DNA for the CDR3 is TGTGCCAGCAGACCCGGCGGTCTGGTAACAGATACGCAGTATTTT.